This T cell receptor beta chain comes out of a study of regulatory T cells in long-lasting Graves disease. For TCR beta, libraries came from iRepertoire HTBI primers and Arm-PCR of CDR3 regions. TCRdb reprocessed the multiplex PCR reads via MiXCR and lists one record per CDR3 protein. The sample lists some 600,000 distinct CDR3 sequences, 15% to 20% occurring once. This sample's time point: newly diagnosed GD, antithyroid drugs for less than 3 months. RNA from PBMCs was the source of the TCR library. In this cohort, patients came from an endocrinology department located in Xi'an, China. This CDR3 is 14 amino acids long. Germline CDR1 and CDR2: SNHLY and FYNNEI. V lost 4 bases and J lost 8, with 14 bases in between. This sample was shared with a second study, whose subject was T cells in Graves' hyperthyroidism and ophthalmopathy. As that report states: Appearing also in blood were most of the thyroid clonotypes expanded above 0.001.

The sequenced sample was peripheral blood mononuclear cells (PBMCs), obtained at new diagnosis, from a patient treated with antithyroid drugs. This chain links TRBV2 with TRBJ1-4; D uncertain. This TCR was recovered from a man aged 18 to 29 with Graves disease. The CDR3 DNA is TGTGCCAGCAGTGTAAACAGTCGTGGGGAAAAACTGTTTTTT. Its protein is CASSVNSRGEKLFF. Together with reference TRBV2 and TRBJ1-4, the CDR3 gives the full variable domain: EPEVTQTPSHQVTQMGQEVILRCVPISNHLYFYWYRQILGQKVEFLVSFYNNEISEKSEIFDDQFSVERPDGSNFTLKIRSTKLEDSAMYFCASSVNSRGEKLFFGSGTQLSVL.